The next 17 T cell receptor beta chains were all read from a single sample in a study of blood T cells in healthy people across ages. Through a sample-barcoded 5' primer and a J-beta primer mix, a second PCR was run for roughly 7 to 11 cycles. TCRdb analysed the 5' RACE reads with MiXCR anew, one entry per CDR3 protein. The sample includes approximately 800,000 distinct CDR3 sequences, around 50% seen only once; the top ten take roughly 24%. Sequences were obtained from blood. The source of these receptors is a middle-aged man in good health.

The chain joins TRBV6-5 to TRBJ2-1; 11 bases fit TRBD2. This CDR3 contains 16 residues. Germline V gene data show CDR1 as MNHEY and CDR2 as SVGAGI. Trimming cost V 4 bases and J 6 bases; bases outside gene matches: 8. The CDR3 sequence is CASSSQLAGEANEQFF. DNA of the CDR3: TGTGCCAGCAGTTCCCAACTAGCGGGGGAGGCCAATGAGCAGTTCTTC.

The chain has TRBV6-5 and TRBJ2-5, with D tentatively TRBD2 (5 bases). V lost 8 bases to trimming and J lost 4 bases, with 14 bases between them. Germline-derived CDR1 and CDR2 are MNHEY and SVGAGI. This CDR3 contains 13 residues. DNA of the CDR3: TGTGCCAGCCGAAGCCAGACTATAGAGACCCAGTACTTC. Protein product: CASRSQTIETQYF.

V is TRBV10-3 and J is TRBJ2-1; 10 bases are a match to TRBD2. V was pared by 2 bases and J by 8 bases, with 6 bases of the junction left unmatched. Germline V gives CDR1 ENHRY, CDR2 SYGVKD. This CDR3 contains 15 residues. The CDR3 DNA sequence: TGTGCCATCAGTGAGGAAGCGGGGGGGCCTGATGAGCAGTTCTTC. It is translated as CAISEEAGGPDEQFF.

The rearrangement uses TRBV5-1 and TRBJ1-1, with D perhaps matching TRBD1 (6 bases). Germline lookup yields CDR1 SGHRS and CDR2 YFSETQ. V was clipped by 0 bases and J by 3 bases, with 12 bases between them. The CDR3 consists of 15 residues. CDR3 sequence reads: CASSLDQGIYTEAFF. The CDR3, as DNA: TGCGCCAGCAGCTTGGACCAGGGGATATACACTGAAGCTTTCTTT.

The chain recombines TRBV29-1 with TRBJ1-1; D not certain. Trimming stripped 5 bases from V and 6 bases from J, with 7 bases between. The CDR3 spans 10 residues. CDR1 and CDR2 from the germline V gene are SQVTM and ANQGSEA. CDR3 nucleotide sequence: TGCAGCGTTCTATACCCTGAAGCTTTCTTT. Amino acids: CSVLYPEAFF.

V and J are TRBV27 and TRBJ2-1; TRBD2 might be the D (5 bases). The V and J ends lost 2 bases and 0 bases respectively, with 11 bases between them. Germline loops: CDR1 MNHEY, CDR2 SMNVEV (reference sequence). The CDR3 is 16 amino acids. The CDR3 is CASSLRGSSSYNEQFF. In DNA form, the CDR3 reads TGTGCCAGCAGTTTAAGAGGGTCGAGCTCCTACAATGAGCAGTTCTTC.

The chain employs TRBV20-1 and TRBJ2-3; TRBD2 matches at 9 bases. The J segment lost 0 bases and the V segment lost 0 bases, leaving 4 bases of the junction unmatched. The CDR3 covers 16 residues. Looked up from germline, CDR1 is DFQATT and CDR2 is SNEGSKA (reference sequence). The CDR3 sequence: CSARDSTSGSTDTQYF. In DNA form, the CDR3 reads TGCAGTGCTAGAGATTCTACTAGCGGGAGCACAGATACGCAGTATTTT.

J is TRBJ2-3 and V is TRBV20-1; possibly TRBD2 for D (5 bases). V lost 0 bases, J lost 2 bases, and 15 bases lay in between. The germline CDR1 and CDR2 sequences are DFQATT and SNEGSKA (reference sequence). The CDR3 consists of 16 residues. CDR3 coding DNA: TGCAGTGCTAGAGATCTTGCCGGGAAAATCACAGATACGCAGTATTTT. Amino acids: CSARDLAGKITDTQYF.

This clonotype showed up just once. The CDR3 DNA reads TGTGCCAGCAGCGAGGACTCCAGCTCCTACAATGAGCAGTTCTTC. Amino acid sequence: CASSEDSSSYNEQFF. The chain is built from TRBV11-3 and TRBJ2-1; possibly TRBD2 for D (5 bases). This CDR3 contains 15 residues. V gave up 5 bases and J gave up 0 bases, with 11 bases separating them. In germline, CDR1 is SGHNT, CDR2 YENEEA.

In regard to this clonotype: One end of the junction varies from germline; a read error may be responsible. The chain carries TRBV28 and TRBJ1-6; 8 positions agree with TRBD1. The germline V gene encodes CDR1 MDHEN and CDR2 SYDVKM. The CDR3 is 15 residues long. CDR3 region: CASSGQGQGQSPLHF. The DNA of the CDR3 is TGTGCCAGCAGCGGGCAAGGACAGGGCCAATCACCCCTCCATTTT.

The chain employs TRBV20-1 and TRBJ2-1; possible D gene TRBD2, 5 bases. V dropped 3 bases and J dropped 7 bases, with 10 bases sitting between them. Per germline, CDR1 DFQATT and CDR2 SNEGSKA (reference sequence). The CDR3 sequence is 12 residues long. CDR3 in DNA: TGCAGTGCTAGCTTGGGAGAGAATGAGCAGTTCTTC. It encodes CSASLGENEQFF.

V gene TRBV20-1 combines with J gene TRBJ2-3, with D unclear. V was cut by 2 bases and J by 5 bases, with 8 bases left in between. CDR1 is DFQATT, CDR2 SNEGSKA, per germline (reference sequence). The CDR3 contains 12 residues. Here the CDR3 reads CSARQGGDTQYF. In DNA form, the CDR3 reads TGCAGTGCTAGACAAGGCGGAGATACGCAGTATTTT.

The chain has TRBV28 and TRBJ2-7; 9 bases fit TRBD1. V lost 5 bases, J lost 5 bases, and 10 bases stayed unmatched. This CDR3 is 15 amino acids long. Germline assignment: CDR1 MDHEN and CDR2 SYDVKM. For the CDR3, the DNA is TGTGCCAGCAGTCTACATCGGACAGGGGTAAACGAGCAGTACTTC. Its protein is CASSLHRTGVNEQYF. Using reference TRBV28 and TRBJ2-7 for the parts outside the CDR3, the full variable domain is DVKVTQSSRYLVKRTGEKVFLECVQDMDHENMFWYRQDPGLGLRLIYFSYDVKMKEKGDIPEGYSVSREKKERFSLILESASTNQTSMYLCASSLHRTGVNEQYFGPGTRLTVT.

This clonotype was seen a handful of times. The chain has TRBV10-3 and TRBJ2-7, with TRBD2 matching 8 bases. The V gene end was trimmed by 3 bases and the J gene end by 2 bases; junction bases not matched to a gene: 12. This CDR3 has 17 residues. The germline CDR1 and CDR2 sequences are ENHRY and SYGVKD. This CDR3 is CAISEGISGKRPYEQYF. CDR3 sequence (DNA): TGTGCCATCAGTGAAGGAATTAGCGGGAAGAGGCCCTACGAGCAGTACTTC.

This clonotype was observed a handful of times. The chain recombines TRBV6-1 with TRBJ2-7; 15 nucleotides match TRBD2. The CDR3 consists of 19 residues. Germline lookup yields CDR1 MNHNS and CDR2 SASEGT. V lost 5 bases, J lost 2 bases, and 13 bases stayed unmatched. The CDR3 sequence: CASSRPKGLAGGLTYEQYF. The CDR3 bases are TGTGCCAGCAGTCGACCTAAGGGACTAGCGGGGGGCCTTACCTACGAGCAGTACTTC.

The CDR3 sequence: CASSLVDKEAFF. The DNA for the CDR3 is TGCGCCAGCAGCTTGGTCGACAAGGAAGCTTTCTTT. V gene TRBV5-1 combines with J gene TRBJ1-1, with D unresolved. V shed 0 bases and J shed 8 bases, with 8 bases lying between them. Per germline, CDR1 SGHRS and CDR2 YFSETQ. CDR3 length: 12 residues.

V gene TRBV7-2 combines with J gene TRBJ2-1; D not certain. The J call is uncertain, as TRBJ2-7 better fits the DNA end. This CDR3 region has 14 residues. CDR1 and CDR2 (germline): SGHTA, FQGNSA. CDR3 loop: CASSPRRNYNEQYF. CDR3 in DNA: TGTGCCAGCAGCCCCCGCAGGAACTACAATGAGCAGTACTTC.